Below, 30 T cell receptor beta chains from the same sample are listed, as sequenced in a study of shared clonotypes between healthy human individuals. Sequenced by immunoSEQ multiplex PCR; TCRdb stores in-frame clones only, minus some. Of roughly 2,500,000 clones in the sample, over 85% are singletons; the top ten hold around 0.37%. The specimen sequenced was naive CD4+ T cells from PBMCs. The subset here: CD45RA+ positively selected. All receptors derive from a man aged 18 to 30 in good health. Some clones in this sample may be carry-over from other donors' samples.

Regarding this clone: Other DNA sequences in the same sample also yield this CDR3. V usage is TRBV5-4 and J usage is TRBJ2-7; 7 nucleotides match TRBD2. V gave up 1 base and J gave up 1 base; unmatched junction bases: 5. This CDR3 is 15 amino acids long. Germline CDR1 is SGHNT and CDR2 is YYREEE (reference sequence). The CDR3 reads CASSLSPSGSYEQYF. CDR3 nucleotides: TGTGCCAGCAGCTTGTCGCCTAGCGGTTCCTACGAGCAGTACTTC.

This chain connects TRBV5-4 to TRBJ2-1, with 11 bases matching TRBD2. Losses at the gene ends were 2 bases for V and 6 bases for J; bases not matched to a gene: 7. From germline, CDR1 is SGHNT and CDR2 YYREEE (reference sequence). The CDR3 runs to 16 residues. The CDR3 loop reads CASSFGGTSGFNEQFF. For the CDR3, the DNA is TGTGCCAGCAGCTTTGGAGGGACTAGCGGATTCAATGAGCAGTTCTTC.

This chain connects TRBV28 to TRBJ2-3; TRBD1 might be the D (5 bases). Germline V gene sequence: CDR1 MDHEN, CDR2 SYDVKM. CDR3 length: 16 residues. The V end lost 7 bases, the J end lost 0 bases, and 17 bases lay between the germline ends. The DNA for the CDR3 is TGTGCCAGCAATATCCAATGGGGCTCTAGCACAGATACGCAGTATTTT. Translating gives CASNIQWGSSTDTQYF.

The chain combines TRBV7-2 with TRBJ2-4; possibly TRBD1 for D (6 bases). Between the trimmed V and J ends, which lost 5 bases and 7 bases, there was a span of 15 bases. The CDR3 is 14 residues long. Germline CDR1 SGHTA, CDR2 FQGNSA. The CDR3 nucleotides are TGTGCCAGCAGCCTTTCCGGGACAAAGAACATTCAGTACTTC. Its translation: CASSLSGTKNIQYF.

V gene TRBV18 combines with J gene TRBJ2-3; D gene unclear. Deletions cut 4 bases from V and 0 bases from J, with 8 bases between. The germline V gene has CDR1 KGHSH and CDR2 LQKENI. The CDR3 consists of 14 residues. The CDR3 DNA sequence: TGTGCCAGCTCACGGACGGCCAGCACAGATACGCAGTATTTT. It yields the protein CASSRTASTDTQYF.

This chain uses TRBV9 with TRBJ2-5; D remains unclear. The CDR3 has 15 amino acids. CDR1 is SGDLS, CDR2 YYNGEE, per germline. V dropped 0 bases and J dropped 5 bases, with 14 bases sitting between them. CDR3 coding DNA: TGTGCCAGCAGCGTAGGAGACAAGGGTGGGGAGACCCAGTACTTC. Translating it yields CASSVGDKGGETQYF.

The CDR3, as DNA: TGTGCCAGCTCACCTCTAGGGGACAAGGCCTACGAGCAGTACTTC. Amino acids: CASSPLGDKAYEQYF. The chain employs TRBV18 and TRBJ2-7, with D perhaps matching TRBD1 (6 bases). The CDR3 loop spans 15 amino acids. Germline loops: CDR1 KGHSH, CDR2 LQKENI. V gave up 3 bases and J gave up 2 bases, with 14 bases separating them.

This chain connects TRBV7-2 to TRBJ2-3, with 10 bases lining up with TRBD1. Germline loops: CDR1 SGHTA, CDR2 FQGNSA. The CDR3 length is 16 residues. V shed 6 bases, J shed 5 bases, and the junction held 11 bases outside the gene matches. The DNA for the CDR3 is TGTGCCAGCAGTTCCCGGGACAGGGGTGGTTTAGATACGCAGTATTTT. Translated, it gives CASSSRDRGGLDTQYF.

V is TRBV5-6 and J is TRBJ1-5, with 10 bases lining up with TRBD1. This CDR3 has 16 residues. Germline V gene sequence: CDR1 SGHDT, CDR2 YYEEEE. V was clipped by 2 bases and J by 0 bases; unmatched bases: 2. The CDR3 DNA sequence: TGTGCCAGCAGCTTTGGGACAGGGGTTAGCAATCAGCCCCAGCATTTT. As protein: CASSFGTGVSNQPQHF.

Remarks on this clone: The sample contains more than one DNA sequence encoding this CDR3. The gene calls are TRBV27 and TRBJ2-7; 10 bases align to TRBD1. V lost 5 bases and J lost 2; bases outside the gene matches: 3. This CDR3 has 14 amino acids. The germline V gene encodes CDR1 MNHEY and CDR2 SMNVEV (reference sequence). CDR3 nucleotide sequence: TGTGCCAGCAGTCTAGGACAGGGGGCCTACGAGCAGTACTTC. Amino acids: CASSLGQGAYEQYF.

The V gene is TRBV7-9, the J gene TRBJ2-1; 9 bases line up with TRBD2. With 0 bases clipped from V and 8 bases from J, the junction kept 5 bases outside the gene matches. Germline V gene data show CDR1 as SEHNR and CDR2 as FQNEAQ (reference sequence). There are 15 residues in the CDR3. CDR3 in amino acids: CASSLAGLARDEQFF. As DNA, the CDR3 is TGTGCCAGCAGCTTAGCAGGACTAGCGCGCGATGAGCAGTTCTTC.

This clone has only one observation. The genes are TRBV28 and TRBJ2-2; D is undetermined. The CDR3 totals 14 residues. V was trimmed by 2 bases and J by 0 bases, leaving 4 bases between them. The germline CDR1 and CDR2 sequences are MDHEN and SYDVKM. CDR3 DNA sequence: TGTGCCAGCAGTTTAGCCACGAACACCGGGGAGCTGTTTTTT. It is translated as CASSLATNTGELFF.

This rearrangement joins TRBV6-6 to TRBJ2-3; D might be TRBD1 (5 bases). V lost 6 bases and J 2 bases, leaving 12 bases between the germline ends. The CDR3 has 14 residues. Germline CDR1 is MNHNY and CDR2 is SVGAGI (reference sequence). The CDR3 loop reads CASRGAASTDTQYF. CDR3 DNA sequence: TGTGCCAGCAGAGGGGCCGCATCCACAGATACGCAGTATTTT.

The chain links TRBV6-1 to TRBJ1-2; D is perhaps TRBD1 (5 bases). Germline CDR1 and CDR2: MNHNS and SASEGT. The V gene lost 6 bases and the J gene lost 6 bases, with 17 bases spanning the gap. The CDR3 spans 14 residues. CDR3 amino acids: CASRPQGISNGYTF. The CDR3 DNA is TGTGCCAGCAGGCCCCAGGGCATAAGTAATGGCTACACCTTC.

V usage is TRBV4-3 and J usage is TRBJ2-1, with TRBD2 identical over 8 bases. This CDR3 spans 15 amino acids. Germline values: CDR1 LGHNA, CDR2 YSLEER. Losses at the gene ends were 3 bases for V and 7 bases for J; bases not matched to a gene: 8. DNA for the CDR3: TGCGCCAGCAGCCACAGCGGGAGTAAAACAAATGAGCAGTTCTTC. Residues: CASSHSGSKTNEQFF.

This chain joins TRBV10-1 and TRBJ2-2; no firm D call. The CDR3 spans 13 residues. The germline CDR1 and CDR2 sequences are WNHNN and SYGVQD (reference sequence). Between the trimmed V and J ends, which lost 10 bases and 1 base, there was a span of 10 bases. This CDR3 reads CATKGQNTGELFF. CDR3 coding DNA: TGCGCCACCAAAGGCCAGAACACCGGGGAGCTGTTTTTT.

This clone has a single count. The chain has TRBV10-1 and TRBJ2-6; 7 bases fit TRBD1. Germline-derived CDR1 and CDR2 are WNHNN and SYGVQD (reference sequence). This CDR3 is built from 14 residues. V lost 7 bases to trimming and J lost 1 base; unmatched junction nucleotides: 1. The CDR3 loop is CASNRGSGANVLTF. CDR3 nucleotide sequence: TGCGCCAGCAACAGGGGTTCTGGGGCCAACGTCCTGACTTTC.

This sequence joins TRBV5-1 and TRBJ2-7; 11 bases fit TRBD2. CDR1 SGHRS and CDR2 YFSETQ come from the germline V gene. This CDR3 is built from 15 residues. V was clipped by 7 bases and J by 0 bases; unmatched bases: 6. In nucleotides, the CDR3 is TGCGCCAGCGGACCTCTAGCGGGGGGCTCCTACGAGCAGTACTTC. This sequence encodes CASGPLAGGSYEQYF.

The chain joins TRBV2 to TRBJ2-2, with D unresolved. The CDR3 has 16 amino acids. V was shortened by 5 bases and J by 0 bases, with 13 bases between the two germline ends. Germline CDR1 and CDR2: SNHLY and FYNNEI. This CDR3 reads CASSFDGLANTGELFF. In nucleotides, the CDR3 is TGTGCCAGCAGTTTTGACGGCCTCGCGAACACCGGGGAGCTGTTTTTT.

V usage is TRBV6-5 and J usage is TRBJ2-7; D is uncertain. The CDR3 consists of 14 residues. Trimming shortened V by 7 bases and J by 2 bases, and 15 bases separated the two germline ends. The germline V gene encodes CDR1 MNHEY and CDR2 SVGAGI. The CDR3 protein is CASINLGVPYEQYF. The DNA for the CDR3 is TGTGCCAGCATAAACCTTGGGGTTCCCTACGAGCAGTACTTC.

The chain couples TRBV9 to TRBJ2-2; 9 bases agree with TRBD2. The CDR3 contains 17 residues. Trimming took 0 bases from V and 6 from J; bases not matched to a gene: 9. Germline V gene sequence: CDR1 SGDLS, CDR2 YYNGEE. The CDR3 nucleotides are TGTGCCAGCAGCGTAGGTGGTAGCGGGAGACTCGCCGGGGAGCTGTTTTTT. It specifies CASSVGGSGRLAGELFF.

J is TRBJ2-7 and V is TRBV5-4, with D possibly TRBD1 on 6 matching bases. Trimming removed 5 bases from V and 1 base from J, with 13 bases in between. This CDR3 contains 14 residues. Germline CDR1 SGHNT, CDR2 YYREEE (reference sequence). CDR3 loop: CASSSDRSSYEQYF. CDR3 nucleotides: TGTGCCAGCAGTTCAGACAGGAGTTCCTACGAGCAGTACTTC.

The CDR3 region has the DNA TGTGCCAGCAGTGAATGGGCTAGCTCCTACAATGAGCAGTTCTTC. Translation gives CASSEWASSYNEQFF. V is TRBV25-1 and J is TRBJ2-1; D is uncertain. Germline V gene lookup returns CDR1 MGHDK and CDR2 SYGVNS. The CDR3 length is 15 residues. With 1 base removed from V and 0 bases from J, the gap between germline ends came to 7 bases. Full variable domain (outside the CDR3, taken from reference TRBV25-1 and TRBJ2-1): EADIYQTPRYLVIGTGKKITLECSQTMGHDKMYWYQQDPGMELHLIHYSYGVNSTEKGDLSSESTVSRIRTEHFPLTLESARPSHTSQYLCASSEWASSYNEQFFGPGTRLTVL.

V and J are TRBV11-2 and TRBJ2-3; TRBD2 matches at 13 bases. CDR3 length: 16 amino acids. Germline values: CDR1 SGHAT, CDR2 FQNNGV. Unmatched junction bases numbered 4, after V lost 5 bases and J lost 2 bases. The CDR3 region is CASSPGTSGITDTQYF. For the CDR3, the DNA is TGTGCCAGCAGCCCGGGGACTAGCGGGATCACAGATACGCAGTATTTT.

The chain combines TRBV7-9 with TRBJ2-7; 7 positions match TRBD1. The CDR3 loop spans 13 amino acids. The V and J ends lost 6 bases and 3 bases, in that order; junction bases with no gene match: 5. The germline gives CDR1 SEHNR, CDR2 FQNEAQ (reference sequence). Here the CDR3 DNA reads TGTGCCAGCAGTGGGACAGAGGACTACGAGCAGTACTTC. The encoded protein is CASSGTEDYEQYF.

The rearrangement uses TRBV7-2 and TRBJ1-2; 10 nucleotides match TRBD1. V shed 5 bases and J 4 bases; nucleotides not matched to a gene: 13. This CDR3 is 17 amino acids long. In germline, CDR1 is SGHTA, CDR2 FQGNSA. The CDR3 bases are TGTGCCAGCAGCCAATTGGGACAGGGGCCGATTAGCTATGGCTACACCTTC. This sequence encodes CASSQLGQGPISYGYTF.

Comments on this clone: Other nucleotide sequences in the sample specify the same CDR3. In DNA form, the CDR3 reads TGTGCCAGCAGTTACAGGGGCTATGGCTACACCTTC. It translates to CASSYRGYGYTF. V and J are TRBV28 and TRBJ1-2, with 7 bases fitting TRBD1. CDR3 length equals 12 residues. V shed 4 bases, J shed 4 bases, and the junction held 0 bases outside the gene matches. CDR1 is MDHEN and CDR2 is SYDVKM in the germline V gene.

With regard to this clone: This sample also contains other DNA sequences that code for the same CDR3. This sequence joins TRBV5-1 and TRBJ2-2, with TRBD2 matching 8 bases. CDR1 SGHRS and CDR2 YFSETQ come from the germline V gene. The CDR3 loop spans 16 amino acids. Losses at the gene ends were 3 bases for V and 0 bases for J; bases not matched to a gene: 4. The CDR3 loop is CASSYLAGSNTGELFF. The CDR3 DNA reads TGCGCCAGCAGCTACTTAGCGGGATCGAACACCGGGGAGCTGTTTTTT.

The V and J genes are TRBV18 and TRBJ1-2, with a possible D match to TRBD1 (5 bases). CDR1 and CDR2 from the germline V gene are KGHSH and LQKENI. The CDR3 contains 14 residues. Between the trimmed V and J ends, which lost 2 bases and 5 bases, there was a span of 12 bases. Here the CDR3 reads CASSPAGTLYGYTF. DNA for the CDR3: TGTGCCAGCTCACCAGCAGGGACGCTGTATGGCTACACCTTC.

The rearrangement uses TRBV28 and TRBJ2-3; 7 bases align to TRBD2. The germline V gene encodes CDR1 MDHEN and CDR2 SYDVKM. The V segment lost 6 bases and the J segment 4 bases; nucleotides outside the gene matches: 10. This CDR3 is built from 15 residues. CDR3 residues: CASSLSGARADTQYF. As DNA, the CDR3 is TGTGCCAGCAGCCTAAGCGGGGCGCGGGCAGATACGCAGTATTTT.